This T cell receptor beta chain was captured by sequencing in a study of response to subunit inactivated influenza vaccine (dated by TCRdb to between 2017 and 2018). Regarding the study in general: Deep quantitative T cell receptor repertoire profiling was used in the study to track responses to a trivalent subunit inactivated influenza vaccine. The study at large found these results: It was suggested by the authors that each seasonal influenza vaccination may recruit only a limited number of new T cells.

The protocol used for the library was RT-PCR. Sequencer: Illumina HiSeq 2500. TCRdb cleaned the public reads at Q25 with fastp, built clones with MiXCR and kept in-frame beta chains. Rows merge per CDR3 protein into single entries with the most common DNA and genes. The sample records 550,000 to 650,000 distinct CDR3 sequences, about an eighth of which are singletons. Roughly a tenth of the sample comes from the top ten. The germline V gene (reference sequence) sets CDR1 to MNHEY and CDR2 to SMNVEV. Including the terminal cysteine and phenylalanine, the CDR3 comprises 14 residues. The retained sequence is limited to the CDR3, 42 bases, with the frame set at the first base. V ends up 0 bases short and J 9 bases short, with an unmatched junction base count of 2. Comment on this clonotype: Its antigen specificity is not known. The record has no base qualities; no much larger clone is one base away.

The clonotype originates from a man aged 50 or older who received an inactivated influenza vaccine. Donor details come from another sample of the same person, matched by shared clones. Material: PBMCs from blood, obtained on the day of vaccination. The chain was built from TRBV27 and TRBJ1-6, with 7 junctional bases fitting TRBD1. The encoded CDR3 is CASSLSQGGSPLHF. The DNA is as follows: TGTGCCAGCAGTTTATCTCAGGGGGGTTCACCCCTCCACTTT.